This entry features one T cell receptor (beta chain) sequence. This sample was taken from a study of T-cell reconstitution after alpha-beta-depleted transplantation in children. Germline values: CDR1 SQVTM, CDR2 ANQGSEA. The CDR3 contains 15 residues. The germline V and J ends were trimmed by 1 base and 4 bases, with 14 bases remaining between them. TCRbeta library construction was performed incorporating unique molecular identifiers. TCRdb fed the PCR reads into MiXCR, producing one record per CDR3 protein. This table has 400,000 to 500,000 distinct CDR3 sequences, approximately 10% appearing once. The specimen comprised PBMCs from the stem cell graft donor, sampled from the stem cell graft. This clonotype originated in a human donor who donated a stem cell graft to a child with acute myeloid leukemia. V is TRBV29-1 and J is TRBJ2-1; perhaps TRBD2 as D (6 bases). CDR3: CSVEGLGGKYNEQFF. The CDR3 DNA reads as TGCAGCGTTGAAGGTTTGGGAGGAAAATACAATGAGCAGTTCTTC.